The T cell receptor beta chain described here comes from a study of monozygotic twins with cystic fibrosis. The germline V gene has CDR1 SGHAT and CDR2 FQNNGV. Trimming took 7 bases from V and 13 from J, leaving 14 bases between them. This CDR3 has 11 amino acids. Study-level results: Unrelated CF individuals shared fewer identical clonotypes than monozygotic CF twins.

Points on this clone: Its matching antigen is unknown.

The repertoire was sequenced with immunoSEQ multiplex PCR; TCRdb's copy has only in-frame clones and lacks some. Here the sample spans about 20,000 clones, around 96% being singletons. The source material was blood. The chain combines TRBV11-2 with TRBJ2-1; no clear D. This sequence was found in a girl aged 2 to 10 with cystic fibrosis. Written as DNA, the CDR3 is TGTGCCAGCACCCCGCAGATAGCCCAGTTCTTC. It encodes CASTPQIAQFF.